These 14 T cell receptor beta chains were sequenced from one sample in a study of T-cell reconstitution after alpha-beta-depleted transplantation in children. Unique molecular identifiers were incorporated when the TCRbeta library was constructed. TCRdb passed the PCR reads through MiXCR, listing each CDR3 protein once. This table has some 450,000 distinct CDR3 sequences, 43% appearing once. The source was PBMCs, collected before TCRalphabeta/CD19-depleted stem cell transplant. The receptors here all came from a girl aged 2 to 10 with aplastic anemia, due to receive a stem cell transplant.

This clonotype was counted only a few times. CDR3 bases: TGTGCCAGCAGGCCTGGGCCATTAGGTGGAAACACCATATATTTT. It encodes CASRPGPLGGNTIYF. J is TRBJ1-3 and V is TRBV12-3 or TRBV12-4; D remains ambiguous. Between the trimmed V and J ends, which lost 6 bases and 3 bases, there was a span of 15 bases. The CDR3 extends over 15 amino acids.

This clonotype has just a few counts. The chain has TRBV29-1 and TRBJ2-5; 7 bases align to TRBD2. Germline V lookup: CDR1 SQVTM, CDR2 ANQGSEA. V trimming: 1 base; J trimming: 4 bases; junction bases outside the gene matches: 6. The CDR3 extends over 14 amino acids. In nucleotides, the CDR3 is TGCAGCGTTGAAGGGCTGGGGGGGAGAGAGACCCAGTACTTC. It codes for CSVEGLGGRETQYF.

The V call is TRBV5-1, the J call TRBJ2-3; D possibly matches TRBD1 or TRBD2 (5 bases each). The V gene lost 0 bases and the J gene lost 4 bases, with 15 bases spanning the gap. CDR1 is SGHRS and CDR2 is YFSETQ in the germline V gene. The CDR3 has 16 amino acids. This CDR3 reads CASSLGGTDASDTQYF. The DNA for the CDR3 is TGCGCCAGCAGCTTGGGAGGGACGGATGCATCAGATACGCAGTATTTT.

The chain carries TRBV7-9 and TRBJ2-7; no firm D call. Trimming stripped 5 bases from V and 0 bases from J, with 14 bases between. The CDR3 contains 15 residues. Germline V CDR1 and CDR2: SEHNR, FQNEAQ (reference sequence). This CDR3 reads CASSDGGISSYEQYF. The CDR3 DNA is TGTGCCAGCAGCGATGGCGGCATTTCCTCCTACGAGCAGTACTTC. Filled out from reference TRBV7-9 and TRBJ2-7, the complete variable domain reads DTGVSQNPRHKITKRGQNVTFRCDPISEHNRLYWYRQTLGQGPEFLTYFQNEAQLEKSRLLSDRFSAERPKGSFSTLEIQRTEQGDSAMYLCASSDGGISSYEQYFGPGTRLTVT.

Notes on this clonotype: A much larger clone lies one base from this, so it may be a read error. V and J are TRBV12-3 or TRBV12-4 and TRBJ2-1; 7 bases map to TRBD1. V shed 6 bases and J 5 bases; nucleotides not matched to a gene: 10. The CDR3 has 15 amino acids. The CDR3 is CASSWRQGPDNEQFF. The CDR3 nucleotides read TGTGCCAGCAGCTGGAGACAGGGCCCGGACAATGAGCAGTTCTTC.

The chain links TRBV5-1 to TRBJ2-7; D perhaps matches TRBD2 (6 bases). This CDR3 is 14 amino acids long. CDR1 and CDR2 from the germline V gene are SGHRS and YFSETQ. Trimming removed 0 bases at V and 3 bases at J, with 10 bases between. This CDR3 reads CASSLGLGGYEQYF. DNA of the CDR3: TGCGCCAGCAGCTTGGGACTAGGAGGCTACGAGCAGTACTTC.

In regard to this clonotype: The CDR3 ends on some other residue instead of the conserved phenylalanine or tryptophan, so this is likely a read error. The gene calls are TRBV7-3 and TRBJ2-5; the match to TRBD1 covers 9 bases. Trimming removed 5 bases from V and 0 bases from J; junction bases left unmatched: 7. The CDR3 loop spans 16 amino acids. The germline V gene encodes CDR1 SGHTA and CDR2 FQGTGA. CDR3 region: CASSVRDRVYQETQYS. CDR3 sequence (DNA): TGTGCCAGCAGCGTAAGGGACAGGGTCTACCAAGAGACCCAGTACTCC.

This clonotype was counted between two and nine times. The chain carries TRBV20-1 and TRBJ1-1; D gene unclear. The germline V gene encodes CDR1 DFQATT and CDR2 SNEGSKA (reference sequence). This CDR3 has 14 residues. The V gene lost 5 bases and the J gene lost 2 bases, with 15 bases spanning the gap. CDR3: CSAFSRQDNTEAFF. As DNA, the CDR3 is TGCAGTGCTTTCAGTAGACAAGACAACACTGAAGCTTTCTTT.

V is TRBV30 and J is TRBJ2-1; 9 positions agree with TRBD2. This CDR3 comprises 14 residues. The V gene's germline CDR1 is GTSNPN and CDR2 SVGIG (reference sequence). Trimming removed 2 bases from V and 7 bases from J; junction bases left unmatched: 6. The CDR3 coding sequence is TGTGCCTGGAGTCGCGGCGGGGGGGCAAATGAGCAGTTCTTC. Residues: CAWSRGGGANEQFF.

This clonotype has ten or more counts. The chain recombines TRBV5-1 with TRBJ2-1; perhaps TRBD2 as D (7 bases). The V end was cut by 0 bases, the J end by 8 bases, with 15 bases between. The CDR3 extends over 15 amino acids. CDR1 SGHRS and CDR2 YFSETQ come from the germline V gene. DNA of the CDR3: TGCGCCAGCAGCTTGGTCGGGGGGCAACGGGATGAGCAGTTCTTC. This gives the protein CASSLVGGQRDEQFF.

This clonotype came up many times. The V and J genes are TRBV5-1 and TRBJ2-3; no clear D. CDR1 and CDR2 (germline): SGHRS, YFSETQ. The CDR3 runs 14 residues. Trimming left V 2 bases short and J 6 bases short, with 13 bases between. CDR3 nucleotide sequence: TGCGCCAGCAGCTTTACGACTGGTACCGATACGCAGTATTTT. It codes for CASSFTTGTDTQYF.

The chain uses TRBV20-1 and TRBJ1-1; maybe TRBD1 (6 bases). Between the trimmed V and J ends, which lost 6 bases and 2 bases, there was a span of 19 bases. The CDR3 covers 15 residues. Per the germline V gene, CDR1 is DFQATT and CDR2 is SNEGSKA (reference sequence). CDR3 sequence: CSASLQGKGNTEAFF. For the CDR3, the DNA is TGCAGTGCCTCCCTCCAGGGGAAGGGAAACACTGAAGCTTTCTTT.

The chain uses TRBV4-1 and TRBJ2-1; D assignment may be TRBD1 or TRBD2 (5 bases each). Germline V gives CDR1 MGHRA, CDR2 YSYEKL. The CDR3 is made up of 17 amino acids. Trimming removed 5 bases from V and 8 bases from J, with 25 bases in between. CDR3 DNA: TGCGCCAGCAGCTCCTCTATCTCGGGGCGGACCCTGGATGAGCAGTTCTTC. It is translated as CASSSSISGRTLDEQFF.

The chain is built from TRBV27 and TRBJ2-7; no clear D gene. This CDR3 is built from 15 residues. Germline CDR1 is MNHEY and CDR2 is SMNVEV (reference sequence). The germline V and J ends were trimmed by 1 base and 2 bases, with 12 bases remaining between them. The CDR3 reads CASSLFGQLTYEQYF. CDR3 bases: TGTGCCAGCAGTTTATTTGGTCAGTTAACCTACGAGCAGTACTTC.